This entry is about one TCR beta chain. The data originate from a study of blood T cell repertoires in COVID-19. At the level of the study: The United States, Italy and Spain were the sources of the acute and convalescent COVID-19 samples.

Profiled with immunoSEQ multiplex PCR; TCRdb holds only in-frame clones, not every one. The sample shows 90,000 to 150,000 clones, roughly 82% of them seen only once. CDR1 and CDR2 (germline): MNHNY, SVGAGI (reference sequence). Trimming cost V 7 bases and J 6 bases, with 18 bases left between them. The CDR3 consists of 14 residues. Sequences were obtained from peripheral blood. The receptor was derived from a human donor in a cohort sampled during active COVID-19. V and J are TRBV6-6 and TRBJ1-2, with D maybe TRBD1 (6 bases). CDR3 in amino acids: CASTERGGPDGYTF. In DNA, the CDR3 is TGTGCCAGCACCGAACGGGGGGGGCCGGATGGCTACACCTTC.